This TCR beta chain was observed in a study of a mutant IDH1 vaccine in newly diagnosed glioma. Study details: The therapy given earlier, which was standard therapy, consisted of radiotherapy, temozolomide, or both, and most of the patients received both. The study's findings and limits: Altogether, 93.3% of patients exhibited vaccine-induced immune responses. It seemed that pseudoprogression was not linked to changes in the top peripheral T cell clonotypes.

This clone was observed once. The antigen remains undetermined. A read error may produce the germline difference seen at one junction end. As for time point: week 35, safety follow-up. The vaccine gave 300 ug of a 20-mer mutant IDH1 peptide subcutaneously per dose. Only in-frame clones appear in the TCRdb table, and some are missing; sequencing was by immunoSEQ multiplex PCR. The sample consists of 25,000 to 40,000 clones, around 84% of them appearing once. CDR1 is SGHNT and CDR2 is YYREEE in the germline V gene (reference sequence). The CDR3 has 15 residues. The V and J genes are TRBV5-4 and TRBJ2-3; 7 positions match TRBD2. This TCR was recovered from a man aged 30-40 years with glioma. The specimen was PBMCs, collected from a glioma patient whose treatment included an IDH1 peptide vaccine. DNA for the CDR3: TGTGCCAGCAGCTTACCGGAGACTAGCAGAGATACGCAGTATTTT. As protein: CASSLPETSRDTQYF.